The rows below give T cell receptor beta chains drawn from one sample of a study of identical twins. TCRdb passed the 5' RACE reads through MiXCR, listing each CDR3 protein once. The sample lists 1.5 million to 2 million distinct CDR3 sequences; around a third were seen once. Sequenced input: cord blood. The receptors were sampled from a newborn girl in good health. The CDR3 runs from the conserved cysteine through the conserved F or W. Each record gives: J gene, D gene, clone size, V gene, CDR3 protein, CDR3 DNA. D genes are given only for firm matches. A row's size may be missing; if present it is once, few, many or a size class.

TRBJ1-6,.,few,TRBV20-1,CSARVAGVASNSPLHF,TGCAGTGCTAGAGTTGCCGGGGTCGCGAGTAATTCACCCCTCCACTTT
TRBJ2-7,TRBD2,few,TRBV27,CASRSAGVPDEQYF,TGTGCCAGCAGATCCGCGGGAGTACCCGACGAGCAGTACTTC
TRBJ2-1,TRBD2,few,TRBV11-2,CASSFDLAGGHQEQFF,TGTGCCAGCAGCTTTGACTTAGCGGGGGGGCATCAGGAGCAGTTCTTC
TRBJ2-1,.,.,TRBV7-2,CASSLRRGNEHFF,TGTGCCAGCAGCTTAAGAAGGGGCAATGAGCACTTCTTC
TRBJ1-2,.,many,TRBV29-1,CSVAADYGYTF,TGCAGCGTTGCGGCGGACTATGGCTACACCTTC
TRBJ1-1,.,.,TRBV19,CASRYQGYTEAFF,TGTGCCAGTAGATACCAGGGATATACTGAAGCTTTCTTT
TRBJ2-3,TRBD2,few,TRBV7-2,CASRRLAGGDTQYF,TGTGCCAGCAGAAGACTAGCGGGAGGAGATACGCAGTATTTT
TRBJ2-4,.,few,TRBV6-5,CASSYSRDRRNIQYF,TGTGCCAGCAGTTACTCGCGGGACCGGCGGAACATTCAGTACTTC
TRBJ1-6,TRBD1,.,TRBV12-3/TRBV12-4,CASSLEGTAYSPLHF,TGTGCCAGCAGTTTAGAGGGGACAGCTTATTCACCCCTCCACTTT
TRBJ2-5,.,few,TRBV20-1,CSAPDWKETQYF,TGCAGTGCCCCGGACTGGAAAGAGACCCAGTACTTC
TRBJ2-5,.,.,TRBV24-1,CATSGGRGQYF,TGTGCCACCAGTGGAGGACGCGGGCAGTACTTC
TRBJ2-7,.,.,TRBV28,CASSLGGMGLYEQYF,TGTGCCAGCAGTTTGGGGGGAATGGGGCTCTACGAGCAGTACTTC
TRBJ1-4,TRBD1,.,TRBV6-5,CASSYASGTGAYATNEKLFF,TGTGCCAGCAGTTACGCATCCGGGACAGGGGCTTATGCAACTAATGAAAAACTGTTTTTT
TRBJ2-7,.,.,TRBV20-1,CSARDGPALSYNEQYF,TGCAGTGCTAGAGATGGACCAGCCCTCTCCTACAATGAGCAGTACTTC
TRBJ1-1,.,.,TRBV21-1,CASGLDRGSDEAFF,TGTGCCAGCGGTCTCGACAGGGGGTCTGATGAAGCTTTCTTT